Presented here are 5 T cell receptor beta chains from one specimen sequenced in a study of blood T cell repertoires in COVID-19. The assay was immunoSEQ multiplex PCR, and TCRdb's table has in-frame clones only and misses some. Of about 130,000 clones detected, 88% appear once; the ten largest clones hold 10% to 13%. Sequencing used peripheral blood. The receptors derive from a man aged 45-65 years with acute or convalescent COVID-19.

In DNA form, the CDR3 reads TGTGCCAGCAGCGCGCGGGACAGAGAGAACACTGAAGCTTTCTTT. It codes for CASSARDRENTEAFF. The V gene is TRBV9, the J gene TRBJ1-1; 7 bases map to TRBD1. V dropped 3 bases and J dropped 1; count of bases not matched to a gene: 6. CDR1 is SGDLS, CDR2 YYNGEE, per germline. The CDR3 contains 15 residues.

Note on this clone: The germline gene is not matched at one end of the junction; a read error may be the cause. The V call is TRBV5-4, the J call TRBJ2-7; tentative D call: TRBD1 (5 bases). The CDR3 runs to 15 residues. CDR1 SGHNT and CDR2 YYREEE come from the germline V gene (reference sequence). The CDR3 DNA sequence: TGTGCCAGCAGCGGCAAGGATAGGGGCTCCCACGAGCAGTACTTC. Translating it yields CASSGKDRGSHEQYF.

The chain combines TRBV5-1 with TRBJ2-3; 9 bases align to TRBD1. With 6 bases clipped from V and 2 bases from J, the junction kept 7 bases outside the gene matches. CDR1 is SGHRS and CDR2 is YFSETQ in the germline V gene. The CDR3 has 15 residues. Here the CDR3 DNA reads TGCGCCAGCAAAAGGACAGGGGTTAACACAGATACGCAGTATTTT. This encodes CASKRTGVNTDTQYF.

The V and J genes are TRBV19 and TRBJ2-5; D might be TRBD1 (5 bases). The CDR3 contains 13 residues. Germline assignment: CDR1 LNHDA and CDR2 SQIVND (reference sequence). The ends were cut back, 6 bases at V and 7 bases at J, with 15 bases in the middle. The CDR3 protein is CASSSDNPGTQYF. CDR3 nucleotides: TGTGCCAGTAGCTCGGACAACCCGGGGACCCAGTACTTC.

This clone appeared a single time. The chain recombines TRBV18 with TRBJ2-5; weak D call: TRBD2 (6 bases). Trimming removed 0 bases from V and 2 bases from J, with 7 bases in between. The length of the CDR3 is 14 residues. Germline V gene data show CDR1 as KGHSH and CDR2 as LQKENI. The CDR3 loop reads CASSPPRGQETQYF. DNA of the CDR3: TGTGCCAGCTCACCACCTCGGGGGCAAGAGACCCAGTACTTC.